The entry that follows covers one T cell receptor (beta chain) sequence. Antigen: not known. The data derive from a study of blood T cells in healthy people across ages. Study-wide results and caveats: Per-million-T-cell TCR beta diversity fell roughly linearly with age.

Then a second PCR, running about 7 to 11 cycles, was carried out with a sample-barcoded 5' primer and a J-beta primer mix. TCRdb re-analysed the 5' RACE reads in MiXCR, keeping a single row per CDR3 protein. The sample contains about 1 million distinct CDR3 sequences, under 45% of which appear only once. The CDR3 is 15 residues long. Per germline, CDR1 LGHDT and CDR2 YNNKEL (reference sequence). The source is an older woman in good health. Sequencing was done on a sample of blood. The chain recombines TRBV3-1 with TRBJ2-1, with D perhaps TRBD1 or TRBD2 (5 bases each). The end of the DNA is better explained by TRBJ2-7, so the J call may be wrong. CDR3 DNA: TGTGCCAGCAGCCAAGAGGGGGAGTCCTACAATGAGCAGTACTTC. Its translation: CASSQEGESYNEQYF.